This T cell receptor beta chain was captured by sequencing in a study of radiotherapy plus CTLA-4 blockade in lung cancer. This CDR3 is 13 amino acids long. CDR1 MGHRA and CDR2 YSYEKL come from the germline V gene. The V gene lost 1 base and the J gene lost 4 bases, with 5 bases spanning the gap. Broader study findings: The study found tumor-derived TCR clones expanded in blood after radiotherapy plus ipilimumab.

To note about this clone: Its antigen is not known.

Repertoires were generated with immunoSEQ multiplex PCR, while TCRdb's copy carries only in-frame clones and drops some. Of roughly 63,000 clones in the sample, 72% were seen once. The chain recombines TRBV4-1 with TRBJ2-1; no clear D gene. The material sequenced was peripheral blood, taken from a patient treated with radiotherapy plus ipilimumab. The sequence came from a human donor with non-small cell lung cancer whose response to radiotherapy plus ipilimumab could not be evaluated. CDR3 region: CASSQGPYNEQFF. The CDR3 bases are TGCGCCAGCAGCCAAGGTCCTTACAATGAGCAGTTCTTC.